The 31 T cell receptor beta chains below come from one sample, sequenced in a study of naive and memory T cell subsets (dated by TCRdb to between 2016 and 2019). Libraries were constructed by UMI-ligation and nested PCR. The data were produced on an Illumina MiSeq. An equimolar mix of two oligonucleotides covering both TRBC1 and TRBC2 was used as the beta constant-region primer. The public sequencing data were trimmed at Q25 with fastp and processed into clonotypes with MiXCR by TCRdb, which kept only in-frame beta chains. All rows with the same CDR3 protein become a single entry with the most common DNA and genes. The sample profile shows 130,000 to 150,000 distinct CDR3 sequences; about a sixth of them were found once. Roughly 0.14% of the sample is taken by the ten largest. What was sequenced was naive CD4+ T cells from blood. The cell subset or site label, read with the paper, signifies: naive T cells, CD45RA high CD27+. These receptors were obtained from a human donor in good health.

The J gene is TRBJ2-7, the V gene TRBV12-3 or TRBV12-4; D is unclear. The CDR3 contains 12 residues. With 1 base removed from V and 5 bases from J, the gap between germline ends came to 6 bases. The CDR3 sequence is CASSLGWDEQYF. CDR3 DNA sequence: TGTGCCAGCAGTTTAGGTTGGGACGAGCAGTACTTC.

The chain carries TRBV12-5 and TRBJ1-3, with D tentatively TRBD1 (6 bases). Germline-derived CDR1 and CDR2 are LGHNT and FRNRAP. Trimming stripped 0 bases from V and 4 bases from J, with 13 bases between. This CDR3 contains 16 residues. The CDR3 reads CASGLVQGGLGNTIYF. CDR3 nucleotide sequence: TGTGCTAGTGGTTTGGTACAGGGTGGGCTCGGAAACACCATATATTTT.

In this sample, this clonotype turned up a few times. The V call is TRBV24-1, the J call TRBJ2-7, with D maybe TRBD1 (5 bases). CDR3 length equals 12 residues. V was trimmed by 3 bases and J by 5 bases, leaving 7 bases between them. Germline V gives CDR1 KGHDR, CDR2 SFDVKD. Here the CDR3 reads CATSDKGNEQYF. The CDR3 nucleotides read TGTGCCACCAGTGATAAGGGGAACGAGCAGTACTTC.

The chain joins TRBV4-2 to TRBJ2-3; 7 nucleotides line up with TRBD1. The V gene end was trimmed by 4 bases and the J gene end by 3 bases; junction bases not matched to a gene: 7. The CDR3 is made up of 15 amino acids. Germline lookup yields CDR1 LGHNA and CDR2 YNFKEQ. The CDR3: CASSPGTDPTDTQYF. The CDR3, as DNA: TGTGCCAGCAGCCCCGGGACAGACCCAACAGATACGCAGTATTTT.

The genes are TRBV5-1 and TRBJ2-7, with D possibly being TRBD2 (5 bases). CDR1 and CDR2 from the germline V gene are SGHRS and YFSETQ. V lost 2 bases, J lost 6 bases, and 15 bases lay in between. The CDR3 totals 14 residues. Written as DNA, the CDR3 is TGCGCCAGCAGCTTCACCCTTTCCGGGGTCGAGCAGTACTTC. Its translation is CASSFTLSGVEQYF.

The rearrangement uses TRBV10-3 and TRBJ2-5; the D gene is possibly TRBD2 (7 bases). The CDR3 consists of 12 residues. Trimming left V 8 bases short and J 2 bases short, with 9 bases between. Germline lookup yields CDR1 ENHRY and CDR2 SYGVKD. CDR3 sequence: CAIAGAQETQYF. CDR3 nucleotides: TGTGCCATCGCGGGGGCGCAAGAGACCCAGTACTTC.

The gene calls are TRBV7-9 and TRBJ2-1, with 13 nucleotides matching TRBD2. Germline loops: CDR1 SEHNR, CDR2 FQNEAQ (reference sequence). Germline trimming cut 5 bases from V and 7 bases from J; bases unmatched to any gene: 5. The CDR3 has 15 residues. CDR3 in DNA: TGTGCCAGCAGCAAACCGGGACTAGCGGGAAATGAGCAGTTCTTC. It yields the protein CASSKPGLAGNEQFF.

A few counts support this clonotype. V gene TRBV7-9 combines with J gene TRBJ1-3; no reliable D call. V lost 7 bases, J lost 1 base, and 14 bases lay in between. CDR1 and CDR2 from the germline V gene are SEHNR and FQNEAQ (reference sequence). This CDR3 has 15 residues. The CDR3, as DNA: TGTGCCAGCAACACAGCGAACCCTTCTGGAAACACCATATATTTT. Its protein is CASNTANPSGNTIYF.

The table lists this clonotype with a few counts. V and J are TRBV7-6 and TRBJ2-2, with 9 nucleotides matching TRBD2. V lost 5 bases, J lost 7 bases, and 8 bases stayed unmatched. This CDR3 is built from 15 residues. The V gene's germline CDR1 is SGHVS and CDR2 FNYEAQ. CDR3 coding DNA: TGTGCCAGCAGCATATTAGCGGGAGAAGTCGGGGAGCTGTTTTTT. Protein sequence: CASSILAGEVGELFF.

The gene calls are TRBV7-6 and TRBJ1-6; TRBD1 matches at 11 bases. CDR1 SGHVS and CDR2 FNYEAQ come from the germline V gene. Trimming at V came to 3 bases and at J to 10 bases, leaving 5 bases not matched to a gene. This CDR3 has 15 amino acids. This chain's CDR3 is CASSFGDRGDSPLHF. The CDR3 nucleotides are TGTGCCAGCAGCTTTGGGGACAGGGGGGACTCACCCCTCCACTTT.

This clonotype was recorded a few times. The rearrangement links TRBV7-3 to TRBJ1-6, with 7 bases that match TRBD1. V lost 5 bases, J lost 12 bases, and 4 bases stayed unmatched. CDR3 length: 12 amino acids. Germline CDR1 and CDR2: SGHTA and FQGTGA. For the CDR3, the DNA is TGTGCCAGCAGCGTCCAGGGGGGACCCCTCCACTTT. Translation gives CASSVQGGPLHF.

The table lists this clonotype with many counts. The gene calls are TRBV12-3 or TRBV12-4 and TRBJ2-1; no clear D gene. With 4 bases removed from V and 9 bases from J, the gap between germline ends came to 10 bases. The CDR3 is 12 amino acids. Here the CDR3 reads CASSSLTGEQFF. As DNA, the CDR3 is TGTGCCAGCAGTTCATTAACCGGTGAGCAGTTCTTC.

This clonotype was counted between two and nine times. The rearrangement uses TRBV10-3 and TRBJ2-2; no definite D call. V lost 4 bases to trimming and J lost 3 bases, with 9 bases between them. Germline CDR1 reads ENHRY; CDR2 reads SYGVKD. The CDR3 runs 14 residues. CDR3 in DNA: TGTGCCATCAGTGGGCGGCTTGACACCGGGGAGCTGTTTTTT. The encoded protein is CAISGRLDTGELFF.

This clonotype has a handful of counts. This chain connects TRBV18 to TRBJ2-1; tentatively, D is TRBD2 (6 bases). The V end lost 6 bases, the J end lost 9 bases, and 18 bases lay between the germline ends. The CDR3 is 14 residues long. The germline CDR1 and CDR2 sequences are KGHSH and LQKENI. CDR3 region: CASSLGREWGEQFF. DNA of the CDR3: TGTGCCAGCTCTCTAGGCCGGGAGTGGGGTGAGCAGTTCTTC.

J is TRBJ1-1 and V is TRBV27; 10 bases fit TRBD1. Germline trimming cut 4 bases from V and 5 bases from J; bases unmatched to any gene: 13. CDR1 is MNHEY, CDR2 SMNVEV, per germline (reference sequence). The CDR3 totals 17 residues. CDR3: CASSSDRGPDPWTEAFF. In DNA form, the CDR3 reads TGTGCCAGCAGTTCCGACAGGGGGCCGGATCCTTGGACTGAAGCTTTCTTT.

This clonotype was seen more than once but under ten times. V usage is TRBV5-4 and J usage is TRBJ2-7; D possibly corresponds to TRBD1 (5 bases). The CDR3 totals 16 residues. Trimming pared 2 bases from V and 0 bases from J, leaving 15 bases between. Germline V CDR1 and CDR2: SGHNT, YYREEE (reference sequence). The CDR3 DNA follows: TGTGCCAGCAGCTTCACCCCCACAGGTACCTCCTACGAGCAGTACTTC. Translated, it gives CASSFTPTGTSYEQYF. The complete variable domain, with remaining parts taken from reference TRBV5-4 and TRBJ2-7, reads ETGVTQSPTHLIKTRGQQVTLRCSSQSGHNTVSWYQQALGQGPQFIFQYYREEENGRGNFPPRFSGLQFPNYSSELNVNALELDDSALYLCASSFTPTGTSYEQYFGPGTRLTVT.

Only a few counts were recorded for this clonotype. This sequence joins TRBV3-1 and TRBJ2-1; 11 bases match TRBD2. Germline V CDR1 and CDR2: LGHDT, YNNKEL (reference sequence). The CDR3 contains 17 residues. J gave up 8 bases and V 1 base, and 10 bases lay outside the gene matches. In DNA form, the CDR3 reads TGTGCCAGCAGCCAAGCCCTCACTAGCGGGAGTGGTCATGAGCAGTTCTTC. It is translated as CASSQALTSGSGHEQFF.

This clonotype was observed a handful of times. The rearrangement joins TRBV20-1 to TRBJ2-5; D is possibly TRBD2 (5 bases). In germline, CDR1 is DFQATT, CDR2 SNEGSKA (reference sequence). The CDR3 spans 13 residues. The V and J ends lost 5 bases and 5 bases respectively, with 15 bases between them. The CDR3 nucleotides read TGCAGTGCTTTACTGAAATCGGGGGAGACCCAGTACTTC. It yields the protein CSALLKSGETQYF.

The V and J genes are TRBV5-4 and TRBJ2-1; 14 bases align to TRBD2. CDR1 and CDR2 from the germline V gene are SGHNT and YYREEE (reference sequence). V shed 4 bases, J shed 9 bases, and the junction held 15 bases outside the gene matches. The CDR3 extends over 18 amino acids. The CDR3 DNA is TGTGCCAGCAGCCCGGCGACTAGCGGGAGGGCCTTATCTGGTGAGCAGTTCTTC. Protein sequence: CASSPATSGRALSGEQFF.

This clonotype was observed a handful of times. The chain links TRBV11-2 to TRBJ2-2; 11 nucleotides align to TRBD1. Germline V gene data show CDR1 as SGHAT and CDR2 as FQNNGV. The CDR3 runs to 15 residues. J gave up 6 bases and V 5 bases, and 5 bases lay outside the gene matches. The CDR3 region has the DNA TGTGCCAGCAGCCCCCGGACAGGGGGCCCCGGGGAGCTGTTTTTT. This codes for CASSPRTGGPGELFF.

The sample holds many counts of this clonotype. The J gene is TRBJ2-1, the V gene TRBV6-4; no clear D. Germline V gene lookup returns CDR1 MRHNA and CDR2 SNTAGT. CDR3 length equals 15 residues. The V end was cut by 2 bases, the J end by 5 bases, with 13 bases between. The DNA for the CDR3 is TGTGCCAGCAGTGACCGAAGTGTGGGTAACAATGAGCAGTTCTTC. Its protein is CASSDRSVGNNEQFF.

The chain employs TRBV20-1 and TRBJ2-5, with TRBD2 identical over 7 bases. Per the germline V gene, CDR1 is DFQATT and CDR2 is SNEGSKA (reference sequence). The CDR3 sequence is 16 residues long. The J segment lost 1 base and the V segment lost 0 bases, leaving 8 bases of the junction unmatched. The CDR3 region is CSARDLRGRPQETQYF. The CDR3 bases are TGCAGTGCTAGAGATCTACGCGGGAGACCCCAAGAGACCCAGTACTTC.

V and J are TRBV6-2 or TRBV6-3 and TRBJ2-7; D not certain. Trimming took 2 bases from V and 2 from J, leaving 10 bases between them. The CDR3 is 14 amino acids. The V gene's germline CDR1 is MNHEY and CDR2 SVGEGT. The CDR3 region has the DNA TGTGCCAGCAGTTACAGGCCCTTAACCTACGAGCAGTACTTC. This encodes CASSYRPLTYEQYF.

This clonotype turned up a few times. This chain links TRBV12-3 or TRBV12-4 with TRBJ1-1, with D hard to call. V lost 3 bases and J 5 bases, leaving 13 bases between the germline ends. The CDR3 is 14 residues long. The CDR3 nucleotides are TGTGCCAGCAGTTTGCAGGCTGGTACGACTGAAGCTTTCTTT. It is translated as CASSLQAGTTEAFF.

This clonotype was picked up many times. This CDR3 is CASSFGSSTDTQYF. As DNA, the CDR3 is TGTGCCAGCAGCTTCGGCAGCAGCACAGATACGCAGTATTTT. The chain combines TRBV7-2 with TRBJ2-3; D is unclear. The CDR3 is 14 residues long. Germline V gene lookup returns CDR1 SGHTA and CDR2 FQGNSA. The V end lost 3 bases, the J end lost 0 bases, and 7 bases lay between the germline ends.

This clonotype was seen a handful of times. This chain links TRBV6-5 with TRBJ1-5; D is undetermined. This CDR3 contains 13 residues. V lost 5 bases to trimming and J lost 5 bases, with 10 bases between them. Per the germline V gene, CDR1 is MNHEY and CDR2 is SVGAGI. CDR3 DNA sequence: TGTGCCAGCAGTGGACGGACTCATCAGCCCCAGCATTTT. Its translation: CASSGRTHQPQHF.

The chain links TRBV2 to TRBJ2-1; TRBD2 aligns across 7 bases. Germline values: CDR1 SNHLY, CDR2 FYNNEI. The CDR3 length is 15 residues. The V gene end was trimmed by 3 bases and the J gene end by 2 bases; junction bases not matched to a gene: 4. CDR3 sequence: CASSDKRGPYNEQFF. The CDR3 region has the DNA TGTGCCAGCAGTGACAAGCGGGGCCCCTACAATGAGCAGTTCTTC.

Only a few counts were recorded for this clonotype. This chain links TRBV27 with TRBJ1-2, with D possibly matching TRBD1 (5 bases). Trimming stripped 4 bases from V and 8 bases from J, with 20 bases between. CDR1 and CDR2 from the germline V gene are MNHEY and SMNVEV (reference sequence). The CDR3 sequence is 15 residues long. CDR3 coding DNA: TGTGCCAGCAGTTCCCCGATGGCAGGGAGGAACGGCTACACCTTC. It translates to CASSSPMAGRNGYTF.

The V gene is TRBV24-1, the J gene TRBJ2-3; D gene uncertain. This CDR3 has 15 residues. CDR1 and CDR2 from the germline V gene are KGHDR and SFDVKD. The germline V and J ends were trimmed by 4 bases and 0 bases, with 10 bases remaining between them. This CDR3 is CATSDSADSTDTQYF. The CDR3 coding sequence is TGTGCCACCAGTGACTCTGCGGACAGCACAGATACGCAGTATTTT.

The rearrangement uses TRBV7-2 and TRBJ2-7, with TRBD2 matching 11 bases. The CDR3 consists of 16 residues. The V gene's germline CDR1 is SGHTA and CDR2 FQGNSA. V shed 4 bases and J 4 bases; nucleotides not matched to a gene: 9. CDR3 loop: CASSSTTSGSFYEQYF. CDR3 sequence (DNA): TGTGCCAGCAGCTCGACCACTAGCGGGAGTTTTTACGAGCAGTACTTC.

The chain joins TRBV20-1 to TRBJ1-6; TRBD1 aligns across 7 bases. Germline loops: CDR1 DFQATT, CDR2 SNEGSKA (reference sequence). The trim removed 6 bases at V and 7 bases at J, leaving 9 bases unmatched. The CDR3 totals 14 residues. CDR3 protein: CSAKLQGGNSPLHF. CDR3 nucleotides: TGCAGTGCAAAACTGCAGGGGGGGAATTCACCCCTCCACTTT.